These 14 T cell receptor beta chains originate from one sample sequenced in a study of blood T cells in healthy people across ages. A second PCR, run for roughly 7 to 11 cycles, used a sample-barcoded 5' primer plus a J-beta primer mix. TCRdb re-derived calls from the 5' RACE reads in MiXCR, one entry per CDR3 protein. Found here are approximately 800,000 distinct CDR3 sequences, approximately 53% of them singletons; the top ten hold approximately 24%. Material for sequencing was blood. These receptors all stem from a man between 40 and 49 years old in good health.

The V call is TRBV14, the J call TRBJ2-5; D perhaps matches TRBD1 (5 bases). The DNA end lines up better with TRBJ2-7; the J call may be wrong. The CDR3 loop spans 15 amino acids. CDR1 is SGHDN, CDR2 FVKESK, per germline. The CDR3 sequence is CASSQGRQSTNEQYF. The DNA of the CDR3 is TGTGCCAGCAGCCAGGGGCGGCAGAGCACCAACGAGCAGTACTTC.

The chain couples TRBV4-1 to TRBJ2-4; D is perhaps TRBD2 (6 bases). Germline V gives CDR1 MGHRA, CDR2 YSYEKL. V dropped 4 bases and J dropped 0 bases, with 19 bases sitting between them. The CDR3 contains 18 residues. The CDR3 DNA sequence: TGCGCCAGCAGCCTCCTTGGAGGTGGCGGGGTAGCCAAAAACATTCAGTACTTC. Its protein product is CASSLLGGGGVAKNIQYF.

This clonotype occurred once. The chain has TRBV20-1 and TRBJ2-1, with D maybe TRBD2 (5 bases). The V gene's germline CDR1 is DFQATT and CDR2 SNEGSKA (reference sequence). V gave up 1 base and J gave up 4 bases, with 11 bases separating them. The CDR3 extends over 14 amino acids. CDR3 sequence reads: CSARASGPYNEQFF. The CDR3 region has the DNA TGCAGTGCTAGAGCCAGCGGACCATACAATGAGCAGTTCTTC.

This rearrangement joins TRBV29-1 to TRBJ1-4; TRBD1 matches 7 bases. The CDR3 has 14 amino acids. The trim removed 7 bases at V and 3 bases at J, leaving 8 bases unmatched. Germline values: CDR1 SQVTM, CDR2 ANQGSEA. CDR3 sequence reads: CSASTGTANEKLFF. CDR3 DNA: TGCAGCGCCTCAACCGGGACAGCTAATGAAAAACTGTTTTTT.

V usage is TRBV3-1 and J usage is TRBJ1-5; D not certain. Germline values: CDR1 LGHDT, CDR2 YNNKEL (reference sequence). Trimming cost V 3 bases and J 3 bases, with 9 bases left between them. The CDR3 is 14 amino acids. CDR3 coding DNA: TGTGCCAGCAGCCAGGGGTCTGCCAATCAGCCCCAGCATTTT. It specifies CASSQGSANQPQHF.

This clonotype turned up a few times. The rearrangement uses TRBV27 and TRBJ2-2; D is possibly TRBD1 or TRBD2 (5 bases each). V was shortened by 2 bases and J by 5 bases, with 21 bases between the two germline ends. Germline CDR1 is MNHEY and CDR2 is SMNVEV (reference sequence). The CDR3 extends over 18 amino acids. CDR3 sequence: CASSLEGRGGPLTGELFF. CDR3 in DNA: TGTGCCAGCAGTTTAGAGGGTAGGGGCGGGCCGTTAACCGGGGAGCTGTTTTTT.

V gene TRBV6-5 combines with J gene TRBJ1-1; 8 bases match TRBD1. Trimming took 5 bases from V and 0 from J; bases not matched to a gene: 8. Germline CDR1 is MNHEY and CDR2 is SVGAGI. This CDR3 is built from 16 residues. CDR3 loop: CASSLRGTGMNTEAFF. CDR3 DNA sequence: TGTGCCAGCAGTCTCCGAGGGACAGGTATGAACACTGAAGCTTTCTTT.

This clonotype was observed a single time. The rearrangement uses TRBV20-1 and TRBJ2-5, with 10 bases aligning to TRBD1. CDR3 size: 13 residues. The ends lost 1 base at V and 11 bases at J; junction bases unmatched: 7. In germline, CDR1 is DFQATT, CDR2 SNEGSKA (reference sequence). This CDR3 is CSARGQGAPEQYF. In nucleotides, the CDR3 is TGCAGTGCTAGAGGACAGGGGGCGCCTGAGCAGTACTTC.

This clonotype has only a few counts. The V call is TRBV6-5, the J call TRBJ2-5; 11 nucleotides match TRBD1. The CDR3 consists of 15 residues. Germline V gene sequence: CDR1 MNHEY, CDR2 SVGAGI. J lost 3 bases, V lost 7 bases, and 7 bases had no gene match. The CDR3 sequence: CASTWTGGSEETQYF. CDR3 DNA: TGTGCCAGCACTTGGACAGGGGGCTCGGAAGAGACCCAGTACTTC.

CDR3 loop: CASSLSLRRVSNEQYF. DNA for the CDR3: TGTGCCAGCAGTTTATCGCTACGTAGGGTAAGCAACGAGCAGTACTTC. The chain uses TRBV27 and TRBJ2-7, with unresolved D. The V gene's germline CDR1 is MNHEY and CDR2 SMNVEV (reference sequence). The germline V and J ends were trimmed by 0 bases and 5 bases, with 17 bases remaining between them. CDR3 length: 16 residues.

This clonotype occurred many times. The chain uses TRBV11-2 and TRBJ2-3; D not resolved. The V gene's germline CDR1 is SGHAT and CDR2 FQNNGV. This CDR3 spans 13 amino acids. V was trimmed by 5 bases and J by 2 bases, leaving 8 bases between them. This CDR3 is CASSHSTTDTQYF. The CDR3 DNA follows: TGTGCCAGCAGCCATTCGACCACAGATACGCAGTATTTT.

The chain couples TRBV15 to TRBJ1-5; D not certain. Germline CDR1 LNHNV, CDR2 YYDKDF (reference sequence). Trimming cost V 0 bases and J 15 bases, with 15 bases left between them. CDR3 length: 13 amino acids. The CDR3 sequence: CATSREVLSVGHF. The DNA of the CDR3 is TGTGCCACCAGCAGAGAGGTCCTGTCAGTTGGGCATTTT.

The rearrangement links TRBV27 to TRBJ2-3, with D perhaps matching TRBD1 or TRBD2 (5 bases each). Germline CDR1 reads MNHEY; CDR2 reads SMNVEV (reference sequence). Trimming stripped 6 bases from V and 4 bases from J, with 17 bases between. The CDR3 runs 15 residues. This CDR3 reads CASRRAGTLPDTQYF. The CDR3 region has the DNA TGTGCCAGCAGACGAGCCGGGACCTTGCCAGATACGCAGTATTTT.

This chain uses TRBV12-3 or TRBV12-4 with TRBJ2-5, with 11 bases that match TRBD1. This CDR3 comprises 16 residues. V dropped 7 bases and J dropped 6; count of bases not matched to a gene: 13. The DNA of the CDR3 is TGTGCCAGCAACAACCCCCAGGACAGGGGGCAGAAGACCCAGTACTTC. Protein product: CASNNPQDRGQKTQYF.